Following are 23 T cell receptor beta chains from one sample sequenced in a study of human T cells and chemical hapten exposure. TCRdb independently ran MiXCR on the RACE reads; one entry per CDR3 protein. The repertoire has approximately 82,000 distinct CDR3 sequences, about an eighth of them found once; the top ten carry roughly 3.6%. Time point meaning: patch test 1, 2 weeks after DPC sensitization. Stated treatment: therapeutic diphenylcyclopropenone sensitization with weekly scalp DPC. The material sequenced was whole blood, taken in connection with sensitization to the hapten diphenylcyclopropenone (DPC). These receptors were taken from a woman aged 55-70 years with alopecia areata. Some clones in this sample may be carry-over from other donors' samples.

The rearrangement uses TRBV2 and TRBJ1-2; TRBD1 might be the D (5 bases). V was cut by 1 base and J by 8 bases, with 17 bases left in between. In germline, CDR1 is SNHLY, CDR2 FYNNEI. CDR3 length: 15 amino acids. DNA of the CDR3: TGTGCCAGCAGTGAAGTCTTAGACAGCCTACTAGGCTACACCTTC. Translating gives CASSEVLDSLLGYTF.

This clonotype is labeled as medium-sized (0.01 to 0.1%). An end of the junction does not agree with germline; a read error may underlie this. The chain uses TRBV2 and TRBJ2-7, with TRBD1 matching 10 bases. There are 15 residues in the CDR3. Germline V gives CDR1 SNHLY, CDR2 FYNNEI. CDR3 sequence (DNA): TGTGCCAGCAGGGAAGACAGGGGGCCCCCCTACGAGCAGTACTTC. It yields the protein CASREDRGPPYEQYF.

The chain links TRBV5-4 to TRBJ1-2, with unresolved D. Germline lookup yields CDR1 SGHNT and CDR2 YYREEE (reference sequence). Between the trimmed V and J ends, which lost 0 bases and 1 base, there was a span of 4 bases. The CDR3 totals 13 residues. CDR3: CASSLDDNYGYTF. The CDR3 DNA reads as TGTGCCAGCAGCTTGGATGATAACTATGGCTACACCTTC.

This clonotype was detected ten times or more. The gene calls are TRBV11-2 and TRBJ2-3; D might be TRBD1 (5 bases). V was cut by 0 bases and J by 4 bases, with 14 bases left in between. This CDR3 comprises 16 residues. Germline CDR1 and CDR2: SGHAT and FQNNGV. In DNA, the CDR3 is TGTGCCAGCAGCTTAGAGCCCGGAAGGGGCGCAGATACGCAGTATTTT. It is translated as CASSLEPGRGADTQYF.

V usage is TRBV7-8 and J usage is TRBJ1-4; no clear D gene. CDR1 and CDR2 (germline): SGHVS, FQNEAQ. The CDR3 sequence is 15 residues long. The V end lost 5 bases, the J end lost 0 bases, and 10 bases lay between the germline ends. CDR3 DNA sequence: TGTGCCAGCAGCATCCTAGAAGCAACTAATGAAAAACTGTTTTTT. This gives the protein CASSILEATNEKLFF.

The chain uses TRBV11-2 and TRBJ1-1; D perhaps matches TRBD1 (6 bases). Trimming removed 0 bases at V and 6 bases at J, with 8 bases between. CDR3 size: 13 residues. CDR1 is SGHAT and CDR2 is FQNNGV in the germline V gene. The CDR3 DNA is TGTGCCAGCAGCTTAGAGGAGGGGGCTGAAGCTTTCTTT. Translation: CASSLEEGAEAFF.

The table lists this clonotype with many counts. This rearrangement joins TRBV6-2 or TRBV6-3 to TRBJ2-3; D possibly uses TRBD1 or TRBD2 (6 bases each). The V end was cut by 5 bases, the J end by 3 bases, with 15 bases between. This CDR3 has 15 amino acids. Germline lookup yields CDR1 MNHEY and CDR2 SVGEGT. The CDR3 nucleotides are TGTGCCAGCAGTGCCGACAGGAGGGGAACAGATACGCAGTATTTT. Amino acids: CASSADRRGTDTQYF.

At least ten counts were recorded for this clonotype. The chain uses TRBV11-1 and TRBJ2-5; D call uncertain. Trimming cost V 5 bases and J 5 bases, with 18 bases left between them. This CDR3 comprises 15 residues. Germline V gene data show CDR1 as SGHAT and CDR2 as FQDESV (reference sequence). The CDR3 sequence: CASSPPGGDLETQYF. In nucleotides, the CDR3 is TGTGCCAGCAGCCCGCCGGGTGGCGACTTGGAGACCCAGTACTTC.

This clonotype was counted many times. This chain connects TRBV4-1 to TRBJ2-2, with TRBD1 matching 10 bases. Germline assignment: CDR1 MGHRA and CDR2 YSYEKL. After removal of 3 bases from V and 6 bases from J, the junction contained 4 bases not matched to a gene. The CDR3 has 15 amino acids. This chain's CDR3 is CASSQGQGFAGELFF. DNA for the CDR3: TGCGCCAGCAGCCAGGGACAGGGGTTCGCCGGGGAGCTGTTTTTT.

In this sample, this clonotype turned up a few times. The rearrangement joins TRBV7-3 to TRBJ2-7; D not resolved. The CDR3 has 16 amino acids. Germline CDR1 and CDR2: SGHTA and FQGTGA. V lost 0 bases and J lost 1, with 13 bases in between. CDR3 region: CASSLTPQVSSYEQYF. The CDR3, as DNA: TGTGCCAGCAGCTTAACCCCTCAGGTCTCGTCCTACGAGCAGTACTTC.

This clonotype appeared many times. The V and J genes are TRBV6-1 and TRBJ2-1; TRBD2 matches at 13 bases. Losses at the gene ends were 4 bases for V and 9 bases for J; bases not matched to a gene: 9. Per the germline V gene, CDR1 is MNHNS and CDR2 is SASEGT. The CDR3 covers 16 residues. The CDR3 is CASSASLAGGRSEQFF. For the CDR3, the DNA is TGTGCCAGCAGTGCCTCACTAGCGGGGGGGCGCAGTGAGCAGTTCTTC.

This clonotype was counted at least ten times. The chain employs TRBV11-2 and TRBJ1-2, with 8 bases aligning to TRBD1. The CDR3 length is 16 residues. Germline CDR1 is SGHAT and CDR2 is FQNNGV. Trimming took 5 bases from V and 3 from J; bases not matched to a gene: 11. The CDR3 loop is CASSLTSLQGDYGYTF. DNA of the CDR3: TGTGCCAGCAGCCTTACTTCGTTACAGGGGGACTATGGCTACACCTTC.

This clonotype appeared many times. The genes are TRBV5-4 and TRBJ2-3; D may be TRBD1 or TRBD2 (5 bases each). The germline V gene has CDR1 SGHNT and CDR2 YYREEE (reference sequence). The CDR3 has 15 amino acids. Trimming took 0 bases from V and 0 from J, leaving 8 bases between them. The CDR3 DNA sequence: TGTGCCAGCAGCTTGGGGGGACCTAGCACAGATACGCAGTATTTT. It yields the protein CASSLGGPSTDTQYF. Full variable domain (remainder filled in from reference TRBV5-4 and TRBJ2-3): ETGVTQSPTHLIKTRGQQVTLRCSSQSGHNTVSWYQQALGQGPQFIFQYYREEENGRGNFPPRFSGLQFPNYSSELNVNALELDDSALYLCASSLGGPSTDTQYFGPGTRLTVL.

This clonotype was observed a few times. The chain combines TRBV6-5 with TRBJ1-5; weak D call: TRBD1 (5 bases). V lost 4 bases, J lost 6 bases, and 13 bases lay in between. This CDR3 region has 14 residues. The germline CDR1 and CDR2 sequences are MNHEY and SVGAGI. The DNA of the CDR3 is TGTGCCAGCAGTTCCCAGGGAGGCGGTCAGCCCCAGCATTTT. Translation: CASSSQGGGQPQHF.

The CDR3 coding sequence is TGTGCCAGCTCAACGACAGGGGATGGTACTCAGCCCCAGCATTTT. Protein sequence: CASSTTGDGTQPQHF. The V gene is TRBV18, the J gene TRBJ1-5; 8 positions agree with TRBD1. J lost 6 bases, V lost 5 bases, and 9 bases had no gene match. CDR1 is KGHSH and CDR2 is LQKENI in the germline V gene. The CDR3 contains 15 residues.

Many counts were recorded for this clonotype. The chain carries TRBV7-8 and TRBJ2-7, with TRBD1 as a possible D gene (5 bases). Germline V gene data show CDR1 as SGHVS and CDR2 as FQNEAQ. With 4 bases removed from V and 6 bases from J, the gap between germline ends came to 16 bases. The CDR3 runs to 14 residues. CDR3 amino acids: CASSSTPGQSEQYF. In nucleotides, the CDR3 is TGTGCCAGCAGCTCTACTCCAGGACAATCCGAGCAGTACTTC.

At least ten counts were recorded for this clonotype. The chain is built from TRBV12-3 or TRBV12-4 and TRBJ1-1, with D possibly being TRBD1 (6 bases). Trimming pared 3 bases from V and 7 bases from J, leaving 12 bases between. The CDR3 runs 13 residues. As DNA, the CDR3 is TGTGCCAGCAGTTTCAACAGGGTTGTTGAAGCTTTCTTT. Its translation: CASSFNRVVEAFF.

The chain employs TRBV5-1 and TRBJ2-7; D ambiguous. This CDR3 has 15 residues. V lost 0 bases and J lost 2, with 12 bases in between. Germline V lookup: CDR1 SGHRS, CDR2 YFSETQ. CDR3 DNA: TGCGCCAGCAGCTTGGGCCTAGGGCAAGCCTACGAGCAGTACTTC. It codes for CASSLGLGQAYEQYF. The full variable domain, its missing parts supplied by reference TRBV5-1 and TRBJ2-7, is KAGVTQTPRYLIKTRGQQVTLSCSPISGHRSVSWYQQTPGQGLQFLFEYFSETQRNKGNFPGRFSGRQFSNSRSEMNVSTLELGDSALYLCASSLGLGQAYEQYFGPGTRLTVT.

This CDR3 reads CASSLWGGVREKLFF. DNA of the CDR3: TGTGCCAGCAGTTTATGGGGCGGGGTACGAGAAAAACTGTTTTTT. J is TRBJ1-4 and V is TRBV27; D possibly corresponds to TRBD1 (5 bases). The CDR3 totals 15 residues. Germline V lookup: CDR1 MNHEY, CDR2 SMNVEV (reference sequence). Trimming pared 1 base from V and 8 bases from J, leaving 14 bases between.

The chain couples TRBV3-1 to TRBJ1-1, with D uncertain. This CDR3 is 14 amino acids long. The ends were cut back, 0 bases at V and 1 base at J, with 6 bases in the middle. CDR1 and CDR2 (germline): LGHDT, YNNKEL (reference sequence). In DNA, the CDR3 is TGTGCCAGCAGCCAAGACCTGGAGAACACTGAAGCTTTCTTT. This gives the protein CASSQDLENTEAFF.

Only a few counts were recorded for this clonotype. The chain recombines TRBV4-1 with TRBJ2-2; perhaps TRBD2 as D (5 bases). CDR1 MGHRA and CDR2 YSYEKL come from the germline V gene. V lost 3 bases, J lost 5 bases, and 7 bases lay in between. The CDR3 spans 13 residues. CDR3 sequence: CASSQEVTGELFF. The CDR3 region has the DNA TGCGCCAGCAGCCAGGAGGTTACCGGGGAGCTGTTTTTT.

The genes are TRBV7-2 and TRBJ2-7, with D possibly called TRBD1 or TRBD2 (5 bases each). Germline CDR1 is SGHTA and CDR2 is FQGNSA. The CDR3 totals 15 residues. The V gene lost 2 bases and the J gene lost 6 bases, with 17 bases spanning the gap. The CDR3 here is CASSLMSGPGFEQYF. As DNA, the CDR3 is TGTGCCAGCAGCTTAATGTCGGGACCAGGGTTCGAGCAGTACTTC.

This clonotype was observed at least ten times. The genes are TRBV23-1 and TRBJ2-3, with TRBD1 matching over 8 bases. TRBV23-1 is known as an ORF, though its function is uncertain. J was trimmed by 2 bases and V by 4 bases; bases with no gene match: 8. The CDR3 is 16 amino acids. For the CDR3, the DNA is TGCGCCAGCAGTCGCGGGACAGGCGAGGACACAGATACGCAGTATTTT. This codes for CASSRGTGEDTDTQYF.